This TCR beta chain was found in a study of OX40 agonist ivuxolimab in advanced cancers. Clones were sequenced by immunoSEQ multiplex PCR, and TCRdb holds only the in-frame ones, with some missing. This sample has 30,000 to 40,000 clones; 80% to 85% occur once, and the top ten carry 20% to 25%. It was autoimmune disease history or systemic immunosuppression that excluded patients. V was trimmed by 4 bases and J by 3 bases, leaving 11 bases between them. This CDR3 contains 13 residues. The germline V gene has CDR1 SGHRS and CDR2 YFSETQ. The chain joins TRBV5-1 to TRBJ2-7; the D gene could be TRBD1 or TRBD2 (5 bases each). The sequence was collected from an adult with an advanced solid tumor such as melanoma, head and neck, liver or kidney cancer. Sequenced material: CD4+ or CD8+ T cells sorted from blood, taken in a trial of the OX40 agonist ivuxolimab. DNA for the CDR3: TGCGCCAGCAGCCGGGGACGAGACTACGAGCAGTACTTC. Translation: CASSRGRDYEQYF.